A selection of T cell receptor beta chains follows, all from one sample in a study of shared clonotypes between healthy human individuals. Method: immunoSEQ multiplex PCR; TCRdb's copy keeps in-frame clones and lacks some. This table holds roughly 760,000 clones, approximately 79% found once. What was sequenced was memory CD4+ T cells sorted from blood. The source is a woman aged 25 to 39 in good health. Both conserved end residues are part of each CDR3. The D gene is left open where the match is weak. Expanded clones get a size class; other rows say once, few or many, or leave the size out.

>.|TRBV29-1|.|TRBJ1-6
CSVYKPTIKGSPLHF
TGCAGCGTTTATAAACCCACAATAAAAGGTTCACCCCTCCACTTT
>.|TRBV5-1|TRBD1|TRBJ1-2
CASSPQAGQSYGYTF
TGCGCCAGCAGCCCCCAAGCGGGACAGAGCTATGGCTACACCTTC
>once|TRBV15|.|TRBJ1-1
CATSRRPPLIDTEAFF
TGTGCCACCAGCAGACGACCGCCACTAATCGACACTGAAGCTTTCTTT
>.|TRBV5-8|TRBD2|TRBJ2-3
CASSLRNLAGADTQYF
TGTGCCAGCAGCTTAAGGAATCTAGCGGGAGCAGATACGCAGTATTTT
>.|TRBV7-2|.|TRBJ2-7
CASSLEGVGEQYF
TGTGCCAGCAGCTTAGAAGGGGTTGGCGAGCAGTACTTC
>many|TRBV14|TRBD1|TRBJ1-1
CASKRGLDTEAFF
TGTGCCAGCAAAAGGGGGCTGGACACTGAAGCTTTCTTT
>.|TRBV6-5|.|TRBJ2-3
CASSYSAGWLDTQYF
TGTGCCAGCAGTTACTCCGCGGGATGGTTGGATACGCAGTATTTT
>.|TRBV10-3|.|TRBJ1-3
CAIRGDGSSGNTIYF
TGTGCCATCAGAGGGGACGGGAGCTCTGGAAACACCATATATTTT
>.|TRBV27|.|TRBJ2-7
CASSWGVSGSYEQYF
TGTGCCAGCAGCTGGGGTGTCAGCGGGTCCTACGAGCAGTACTTC
>.|TRBV13|.|TRBJ1-1
CASSPRLETEAFF
TGTGCCAGCAGCCCACGACTTGAGACTGAAGCTTTCTTT
>.|TRBV7-4|.|TRBJ1-2
CASIPRLQCYGYTF
TGTGCCAGCATCCCGAGGTTACAGTGTTATGGCTACACCTTC
>.|TRBV29-1|.|TRBJ1-3
CSGGDKGNTIYF
TGCAGCGGCGGGGACAAGGGAAACACCATATATTTT
>.|TRBV2|TRBD1|TRBJ1-2
CASREEQGERGYTF
TGTGCCAGCAGGGAGGAACAGGGGGAGCGAGGCTACACCTTC
>.|TRBV2|.|TRBJ1-5
CASSEALLGPKPQHF
TGTGCCAGCAGTGAAGCCCTTTTAGGGCCAAAGCCCCAGCATTTT
>.|TRBV6-6|.|TRBJ1-5
CASTTPGNQPQHF
TGTGCCAGCACTACTCCGGGCAATCAGCCCCAGCATTTT
>.|TRBV7-9|TRBD2|TRBJ2-5
CASSSTSGRVLRQTQYF
TGTGCCAGCAGCTCGACCAGCGGGAGGGTCCTCCGACAGACCCAGTACTTC
>few|TRBV28|.|TRBJ2-1
CASTDIRSLRLNEQFF
TGTGCCAGCACCGATATCAGAAGCCTCCGATTGAATGAGCAGTTCTTC
>once|TRBV5-1|.|TRBJ2-3
CASSPRGSELPDLSTDTQYF
TGCGCCAGCAGCCCCCGTGGATCTGAACTTCCGGATCTTAGCACAGATACGCAGTATTTT
>.|TRBV9|TRBD2|TRBJ2-7
CASKREGSYEQYF
TGTGCCAGCAAGCGGGAGGGATCCTACGAGCAGTACTTC
>few|TRBV5-1|TRBD1|TRBJ1-2
CASRSLQGARRAYGYTF
TGCGCCAGCAGATCATTACAGGGGGCCCGAAGAGCTTATGGCTACACCTTC
>.|TRBV14|TRBD1|TRBJ2-2
CASSQVTGVAGELFF
TGTGCCAGCAGCCAAGTTACAGGGGTGGCCGGGGAGCTGTTTTTT
>.|TRBV30|TRBD1|TRBJ2-7
CAWSPRTGGALISYEQYF
TGTGCCTGGAGTCCAAGGACAGGGGGGGCCCTGATCTCCTACGAGCAGTACTTC
>.|TRBV5-6|.|TRBJ1-1
CASSSPGGRRMNTEAFF
TGTGCCAGCAGCTCCCCCGGCGGCCGAAGGATGAACACTGAAGCTTTCTTT
>few|TRBV5-1|TRBD1|TRBJ2-3
CASSVGQTPTDTQYF
TGCGCCAGCAGCGTGGGACAGACCCCCACAGATACGCAGTATTTT
>.|TRBV5-1|.|TRBJ2-1
CASSRGGSSYNEQFF
TGCGCCAGCTCTAGGGGGGGCAGCTCCTACAATGAGCAGTTCTTC
>.|TRBV11-2|.|TRBJ2-2
CASSSQGDTGELFF
TGTGCCAGCAGCTCCCAGGGAGACACCGGGGAGCTGTTTTTT
>.|TRBV29-1|.|TRBJ1-4
CSVAGATNEKLFF
TGCAGCGTTGCAGGGGCGACTAATGAAAAACTGTTTTTT
>.|TRBV6-5|.|TRBJ2-7
CASSYSTAQDEQYF
TGTGCCAGCAGTTACTCGACAGCGCAGGACGAGCAGTACTTC
>once|TRBV5-4|TRBD2|TRBJ2-7
CASSRGLAGGRSSYEQYF
TGTGCCAGCAGCCGGGGACTAGCGGGGGGACGAAGCTCCTACGAGCAGTACTTC
>.|TRBV5-4|TRBD1|TRBJ2-5
CASSFEQGMVETQYF
TGTGCCAGCAGCTTCGAACAGGGGATGGTGGAGACCCAGTACTTC
>.|TRBV5-6|TRBD1|TRBJ2-5
CASSSTGQGGQTQYF
TGTGCCAGCAGCTCCACCGGACAGGGGGGGCAGACCCAGTACTTC
>once|TRBV7-2|.|TRBJ2-1
CASSLDGSSNEQFF
TGTGCCAGCAGCTTAGACGGCAGCTCCAATGAGCAGTTCTTC
>.|TRBV28|TRBD2|TRBJ2-1
CASSTWGPAAGEFHEQFF
TGTGCCAGCAGTACTTGGGGTCCAGCGGCGGGAGAGTTCCATGAGCAGTTCTTC
>.|TRBV21-1|.|TRBJ1-1
CASSTPGGTGVRCTEAFF
TGTGCCAGCAGCACCCCTGGGGGGACAGGGGTTCGTTGCACTGAAGCTTTCTTT